The present T cell receptor beta chain was sequenced within a study of shared clonotypes between healthy human individuals. Turning to the study itself: Each donor had three CD4 naive, three CD4 memory, two CD8 naive and one CD8 memory plate.

Note on this clone: Within the sample, other DNA sequences also encode this same CDR3.

CD8 cells classed as naive were CD45RO-negative and positively selected for CCR7, excluding terminally differentiated effector memory CD45RA+ cells. Trimming took off 0 bases at V and 1 base at J, with 6 bases between the two ends. Looked up from germline, CDR1 is MNHEY and CDR2 is SVGAGI. The CDR3 runs to 15 residues. Here immunoSEQ multiplex PCR was the method, and the copy in TCRdb shows in-frame clones only, minus some. The repertoire consists of about 2.1 million clones, with around 93% occurring once and the leading ten covering over 1.5%. This receptor was taken from a young man in good health. Some clones in this sample may be carry-over from other donors' samples. This chain uses TRBV6-5 with TRBJ2-2; the D gene could be TRBD1 or TRBD2 (5 bases each). Material: naive CD8+ T cells from PBMCs. The CDR3 sequence is CASSYSGENTGELFF. As DNA, the CDR3 is TGTGCCAGCAGTTACTCGGGGGAGAACACCGGGGAGCTGTTTTTT.